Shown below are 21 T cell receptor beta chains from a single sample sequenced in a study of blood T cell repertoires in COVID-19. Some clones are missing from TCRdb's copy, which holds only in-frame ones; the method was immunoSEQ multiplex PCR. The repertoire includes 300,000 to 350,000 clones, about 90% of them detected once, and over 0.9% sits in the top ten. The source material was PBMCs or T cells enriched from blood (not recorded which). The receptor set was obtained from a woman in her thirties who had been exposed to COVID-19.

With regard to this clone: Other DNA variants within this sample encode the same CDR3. The CDR3 bases are TGTGCCAGCAGCTTCTCACAGGGGGCGAGCGAGCAGTACTTC. Protein sequence: CASSFSQGASEQYF. V and J are TRBV7-9 and TRBJ2-7; 9 bases align to TRBD1. The V and J ends lost 3 bases and 6 bases, in that order; junction bases with no gene match: 6. Germline CDR1 SEHNR, CDR2 FQNEAQ (reference sequence). CDR3 length: 14 amino acids.

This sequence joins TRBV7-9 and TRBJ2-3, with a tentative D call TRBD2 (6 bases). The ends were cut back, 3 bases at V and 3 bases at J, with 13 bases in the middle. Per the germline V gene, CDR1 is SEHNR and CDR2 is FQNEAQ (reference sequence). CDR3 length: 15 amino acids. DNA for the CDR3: TGTGCCAGCAGCTTGAGGGGAGGAAGGACAGATACGCAGTATTTT. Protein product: CASSLRGGRTDTQYF.

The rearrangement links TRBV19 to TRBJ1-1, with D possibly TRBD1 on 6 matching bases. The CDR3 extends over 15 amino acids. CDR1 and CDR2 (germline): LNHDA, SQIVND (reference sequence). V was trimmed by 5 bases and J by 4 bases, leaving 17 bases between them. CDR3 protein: CASSPRGGRATEAFF. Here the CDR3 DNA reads TGTGCCAGTAGTCCCCGAGGGGGAAGGGCCACTGAAGCTTTCTTT.

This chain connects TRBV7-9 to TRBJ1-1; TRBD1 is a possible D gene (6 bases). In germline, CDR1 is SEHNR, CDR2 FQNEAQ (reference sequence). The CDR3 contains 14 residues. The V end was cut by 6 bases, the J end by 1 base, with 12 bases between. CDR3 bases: TGTGCCAGCAGAGGGGGACCCTCGAACACTGAAGCTTTCTTT. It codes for CASRGGPSNTEAFF.

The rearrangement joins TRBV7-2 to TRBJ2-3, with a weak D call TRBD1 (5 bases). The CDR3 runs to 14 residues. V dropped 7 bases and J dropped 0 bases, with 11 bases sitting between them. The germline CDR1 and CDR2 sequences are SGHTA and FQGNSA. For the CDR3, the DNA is TGTGCCAGCATCCAGGGATTTAGCACAGATACGCAGTATTTT. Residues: CASIQGFSTDTQYF.

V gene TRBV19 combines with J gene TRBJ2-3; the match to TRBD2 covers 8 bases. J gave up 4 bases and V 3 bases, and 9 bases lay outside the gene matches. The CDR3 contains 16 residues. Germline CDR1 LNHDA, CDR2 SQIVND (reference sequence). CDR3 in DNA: TGTGCCAGTAGTATTAACGTCGGGACTAGTTCAGATACGCAGTATTTT. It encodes CASSINVGTSSDTQYF.

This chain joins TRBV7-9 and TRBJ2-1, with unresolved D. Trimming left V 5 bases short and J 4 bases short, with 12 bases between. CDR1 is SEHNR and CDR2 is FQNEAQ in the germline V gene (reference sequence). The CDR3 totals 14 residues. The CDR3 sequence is CASSLSGVYNEQFF. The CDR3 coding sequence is TGTGCCAGCAGCCTTTCAGGCGTTTACAATGAGCAGTTCTTC.

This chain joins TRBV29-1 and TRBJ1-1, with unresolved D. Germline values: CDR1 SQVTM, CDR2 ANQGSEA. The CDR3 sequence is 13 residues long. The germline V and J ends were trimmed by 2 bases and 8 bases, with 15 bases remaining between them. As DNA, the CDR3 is TGCAGCGTTGAATGGCGGGAATCTGGAGAAGCTTTCTTT. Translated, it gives CSVEWRESGEAFF.

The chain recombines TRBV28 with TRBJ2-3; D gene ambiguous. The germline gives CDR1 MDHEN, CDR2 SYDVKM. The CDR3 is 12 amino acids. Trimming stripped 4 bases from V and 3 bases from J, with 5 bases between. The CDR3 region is CASSSTTDTQYF. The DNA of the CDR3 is TGTGCCAGCAGTTCGACTACAGATACGCAGTATTTT.

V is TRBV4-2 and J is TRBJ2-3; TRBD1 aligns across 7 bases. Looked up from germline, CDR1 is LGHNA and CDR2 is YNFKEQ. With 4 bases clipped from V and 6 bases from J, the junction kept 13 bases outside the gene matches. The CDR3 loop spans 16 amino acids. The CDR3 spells CASSLLATGSGDTQYF. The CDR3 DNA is TGTGCCAGCAGCCTACTGGCGACAGGGAGTGGGGATACGCAGTATTTT.

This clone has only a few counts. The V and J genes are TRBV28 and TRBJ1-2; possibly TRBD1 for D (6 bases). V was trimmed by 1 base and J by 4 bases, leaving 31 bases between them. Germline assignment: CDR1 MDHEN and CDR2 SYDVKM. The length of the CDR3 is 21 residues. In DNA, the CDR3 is TGTGCCAGCAGTTTATATCCCCTAAAACAGGGAGAGAAGGGCTCCAGCTATGGCTACACCTTC. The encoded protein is CASSLYPLKQGEKGSSYGYTF.

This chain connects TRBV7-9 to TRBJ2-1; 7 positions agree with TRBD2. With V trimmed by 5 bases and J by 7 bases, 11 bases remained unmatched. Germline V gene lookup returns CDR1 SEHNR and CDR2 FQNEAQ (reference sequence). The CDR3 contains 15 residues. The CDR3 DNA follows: TGTGCCAGCAGCCCCCGGACTAGAAATTATAATGAGCAGTTCTTC. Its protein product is CASSPRTRNYNEQFF.

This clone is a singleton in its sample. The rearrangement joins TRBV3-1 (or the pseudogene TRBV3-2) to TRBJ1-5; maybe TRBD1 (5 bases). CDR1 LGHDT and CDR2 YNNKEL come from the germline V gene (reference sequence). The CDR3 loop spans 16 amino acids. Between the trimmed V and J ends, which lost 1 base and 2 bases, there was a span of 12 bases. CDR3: CASSQGAGRRNQPQHF. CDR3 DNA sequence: TGTGCCAGCAGCCAAGGGGCAGGGCGACGCAATCAGCCCCAGCATTTT.

CDR3 DNA: TGTGCCAGCAGTTTAGCGGGAGGAGCTTACGAGCAGTACTTC. This translates into CASSLAGGAYEQYF. The rearrangement links TRBV9 to TRBJ2-7; 10 bases are shared with TRBD2. Looked up from germline, CDR1 is SGDLS and CDR2 is YYNGEE. This CDR3 comprises 14 residues. The ends lost 5 bases at V and 4 bases at J; junction bases unmatched: 6.

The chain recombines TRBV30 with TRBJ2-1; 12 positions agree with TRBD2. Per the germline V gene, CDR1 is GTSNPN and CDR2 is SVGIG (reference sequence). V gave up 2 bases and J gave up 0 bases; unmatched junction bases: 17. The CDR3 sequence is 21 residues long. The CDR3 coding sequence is TGTGCCTGGAGTCCAGCACTGACTAGCGGGAGAGGGGCGCGCTCCTACAATGAGCAGTTCTTC. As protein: CAWSPALTSGRGARSYNEQFF.

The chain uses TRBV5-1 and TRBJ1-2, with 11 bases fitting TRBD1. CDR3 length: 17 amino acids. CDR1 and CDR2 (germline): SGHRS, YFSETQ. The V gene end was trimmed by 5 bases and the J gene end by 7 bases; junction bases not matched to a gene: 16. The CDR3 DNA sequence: TGCGCCAGCAGTCAAACCCCGGGACAGGGGGATGGCGGTGGCTACACCTTC. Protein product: CASSQTPGQGDGGGYTF.

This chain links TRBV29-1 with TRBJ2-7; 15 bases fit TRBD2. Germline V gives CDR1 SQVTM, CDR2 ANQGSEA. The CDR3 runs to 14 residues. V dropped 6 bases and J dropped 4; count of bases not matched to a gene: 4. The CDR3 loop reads CSVAGLAGGYEQYF. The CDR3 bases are TGCAGCGTGGCCGGACTAGCGGGAGGGTACGAGCAGTACTTC.

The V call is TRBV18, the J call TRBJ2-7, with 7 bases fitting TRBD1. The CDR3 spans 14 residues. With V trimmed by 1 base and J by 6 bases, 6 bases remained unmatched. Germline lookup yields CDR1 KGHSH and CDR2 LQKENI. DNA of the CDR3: TGTGCCAGCTCACCACAACGGGACAGTAGCGAGCAGTACTTC. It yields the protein CASSPQRDSSEQYF.

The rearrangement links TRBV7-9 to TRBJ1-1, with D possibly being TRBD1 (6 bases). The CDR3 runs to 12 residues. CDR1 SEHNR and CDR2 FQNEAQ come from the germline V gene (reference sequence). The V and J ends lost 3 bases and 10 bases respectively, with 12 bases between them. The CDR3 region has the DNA TGTGCCAGCAGCTTCAGGGGCGCTGGAGCTTTCTTT. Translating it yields CASSFRGAGAFF.

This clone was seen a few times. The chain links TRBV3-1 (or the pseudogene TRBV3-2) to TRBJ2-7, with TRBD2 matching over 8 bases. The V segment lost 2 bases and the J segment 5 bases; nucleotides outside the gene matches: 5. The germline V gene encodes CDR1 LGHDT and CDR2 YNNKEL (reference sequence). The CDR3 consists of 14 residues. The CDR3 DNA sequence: TGTGCCAGCAGCCAATTCGGGACTAGTGACGAGCAGTACTTC. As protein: CASSQFGTSDEQYF.

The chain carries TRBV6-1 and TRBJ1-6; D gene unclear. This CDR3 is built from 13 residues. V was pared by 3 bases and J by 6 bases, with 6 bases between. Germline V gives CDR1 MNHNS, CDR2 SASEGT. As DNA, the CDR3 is TGTGCCAGCAGTGACATCGGTAATTCACCCCTCCACTTT. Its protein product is CASSDIGNSPLHF.